What follows are 18 T cell receptor beta chains derived from one specimen sequenced in a study of regulatory T cells in long-lasting Graves disease. CDR3 regions were amplified by Arm-PCR using iRepertoire HTBI primers to build TCR beta libraries. TCRdb re-called the multiplex PCR reads with MiXCR, one entry per CDR3 protein. The data show around 460,000 distinct CDR3 sequences, around a fifth seen once. The time point denotes: persistent/refractory GD, antithyroid drugs over 5 years with positive TRAb. There was RNA extracted from PBMCs, and the TCR library was made from it. The source material was peripheral blood mononuclear cells (PBMCs), sampled when the disease was refractory, from a patient treated with antithyroid drugs. The receptors shown here come from a female donor with Graves disease.

On this clonotype itself: A much larger clone sits a single nucleotide away, making a read error possible. V gene TRBV12-3 or TRBV12-4 combines with J gene TRBJ2-7, with D tentatively TRBD2 (6 bases). With 3 bases removed from V and 6 bases from J, the gap between germline ends came to 21 bases. The CDR3 length is 16 residues. The CDR3 is CASSFQLPGLNAEQYF. CDR3 coding DNA: TGTGCCAGCAGTTTCCAATTGCCGGGACTGAATGCCGAGCAGTACTTC.

This clonotype was observed at least ten times. The J gene is TRBJ2-5, the V gene TRBV7-2, with 9 bases matching TRBD2. The V and J ends lost 7 bases and 4 bases, in that order; junction bases with no gene match: 4. CDR1 is SGHTA, CDR2 FQGNSA, per germline. CDR3 length: 13 residues. The CDR3 protein is CASNLAGLETQYF. In DNA, the CDR3 is TGTGCCAGCAACCTAGCGGGGTTAGAGACCCAGTACTTC.

To note about this clonotype: A read error may explain this, as a much larger clone is one base away. The CDR3 here is CAWSVLDNQPQHF. DNA for the CDR3: TGTGCCTGGAGTGTACTGGATAATCAGCCCCAGCATTTT. The chain has TRBV30 and TRBJ1-5; unclear D gene. Germline V gene sequence: CDR1 GTSNPN, CDR2 SVGIG (reference sequence). Trimming shortened V by 0 bases and J by 4 bases, and 7 bases separated the two germline ends. This CDR3 has 13 amino acids.

This clonotype has a handful of counts. This chain connects TRBV12-3 or TRBV12-4 to TRBJ2-1; D is possibly TRBD1 (9 bases). This CDR3 comprises 16 residues. Trimming shortened V by 4 bases and J by 8 bases, and 21 bases separated the two germline ends. In DNA form, the CDR3 reads TGTGCCAGCAGTTCCGGGGGGGGACAGGGTACAGATGAGCAGTTCTTC. It is translated as CASSSGGGQGTDEQFF.

This clonotype was detected many times. The chain employs TRBV12-3 or TRBV12-4 and TRBJ2-7; unclear D gene. Trimming took off 3 bases at V and 6 bases at J, with 15 bases between the two ends. The CDR3 covers 14 residues. For the CDR3, the DNA is TGTGCCAGCAGTTTGACGGACCTGGCCTTCGAGCAGTACTTC. Amino acid sequence: CASSLTDLAFEQYF.

The chain recombines TRBV20-1 with TRBJ2-3, with 9 bases identical to TRBD2. Germline CDR1 and CDR2: DFQATT and SNEGSKA (reference sequence). The ends lost 6 bases at V and 5 bases at J; junction bases unmatched: 9. This CDR3 is 14 amino acids long. The CDR3 DNA reads as TGCAGTGCCCGCGGGACTAGCTGGGAAGATACGCAGTATTTT. It is translated as CSARGTSWEDTQYF.

This clonotype was recorded many times. The chain is built from TRBV28 and TRBJ2-5; D may correspond to TRBD1 or TRBD2 (5 bases each). This CDR3 region has 14 residues. The V gene's germline CDR1 is MDHEN and CDR2 SYDVKM. V was trimmed by 5 bases and J by 4 bases, leaving 14 bases between them. CDR3 protein: CASSPRAGTETQYF. In DNA, the CDR3 is TGTGCCAGCAGTCCGCGGGCAGGGACAGAGACCCAGTACTTC.

In this sample, this clonotype turned up a few times. The CDR3 reads CASSHGTAASGNTIYF. DNA of the CDR3: TGTGCCAGCAGCCACGGGACGGCCGCTTCTGGAAACACCATATATTTT. This chain uses TRBV3-1 with TRBJ1-3, with D possibly being TRBD1 (5 bases). Germline values: CDR1 LGHDT, CDR2 YNNKEL (reference sequence). Trimming left V 3 bases short and J 1 base short, with 13 bases between. The length of the CDR3 is 16 residues.

The V call is TRBV27, the J call TRBJ1-1; no definite D call. The CDR3 has 14 amino acids. V was pared by 5 bases and J by 4 bases, with 14 bases between. Per the germline V gene, CDR1 is MNHEY and CDR2 is SMNVEV (reference sequence). The CDR3 sequence: CASSPGNSGTEAFF. DNA for the CDR3: TGTGCCAGCAGTCCCGGTAATTCGGGCACTGAAGCTTTCTTT.

This clonotype was observed a handful of times. This chain connects TRBV7-9 to TRBJ2-2; a weak D match, TRBD1 (6 bases). Trimming took off 2 bases at V and 6 bases at J, with 13 bases between the two ends. In germline, CDR1 is SEHNR, CDR2 FQNEAQ (reference sequence). This CDR3 is 15 amino acids long. The CDR3 DNA reads as TGTGCCAGCAGCTTATACACAGGGCACCCCGGGGAGCTGTTTTTT. Protein: CASSLYTGHPGELFF.

This clonotype was counted only a few times. CDR3 bases: TGCGCCAGTGCTTTACAGGGGGGCACTGAAGCTTTCTTT. Its translation is CASALQGGTEAFF. J is TRBJ1-1 and V is TRBV5-1; 8 bases map to TRBD1. Trimming removed 8 bases from V and 4 bases from J; junction bases left unmatched: 7. CDR1 and CDR2 from the germline V gene are SGHRS and YFSETQ. CDR3 size: 13 residues.

CDR3: CASSLELGRSHYGYTF. For the CDR3, the DNA is TGTGCCAGCAGCTTAGAGTTGGGGCGCTCTCACTATGGCTACACCTTC. V is TRBV13 and J is TRBJ1-2; D perhaps matches TRBD1 (5 bases). CDR1 PRHDT and CDR2 FYEKMQ come from the germline V gene (reference sequence). V lost 1 base and J 3 bases, leaving 15 bases between the germline ends. This CDR3 contains 16 residues.

This clonotype was recorded a few times. The chain is built from TRBV18 and TRBJ1-1; maybe TRBD1 (5 bases). CDR1 is KGHSH and CDR2 is LQKENI in the germline V gene. The CDR3 is 13 amino acids. V lost 5 bases to trimming and J lost 5 bases, with 12 bases between them. Here the CDR3 reads CASSGGAGTEAFF. Written as DNA, the CDR3 is TGTGCCAGCTCAGGAGGGGCGGGTACTGAAGCTTTCTTT.

The J gene is TRBJ2-5, the V gene TRBV28; 8 bases map to TRBD1. With V trimmed by 6 bases and J by 0 bases, 0 bases remained unmatched. This CDR3 has 13 amino acids. Germline CDR1 MDHEN, CDR2 SYDVKM. CDR3 DNA: TGTGCCAGCAGGGACAGGGACCAAGAGACCCAGTACTTC. Translated: CASRDRDQETQYF.

The sample holds a few counts of this clonotype. The rearrangement uses TRBV19 and TRBJ1-2; D is unresolved. Per the germline V gene, CDR1 is LNHDA and CDR2 is SQIVND (reference sequence). V was shortened by 3 bases and J by 7 bases, with 18 bases between the two germline ends. This CDR3 contains 15 residues. The CDR3: CASSIPGGQIRGYTF. CDR3 nucleotide sequence: TGTGCCAGTAGTATCCCGGGAGGGCAGATTCGTGGCTACACCTTC.

This clonotype was found many times. J is TRBJ1-1 and V is TRBV5-1; the D gene is possibly TRBD1 (6 bases). V was trimmed by 4 bases and J by 1 base, leaving 11 bases between them. The CDR3 is 14 amino acids. Germline V gene sequence: CDR1 SGHRS, CDR2 YFSETQ. The CDR3 DNA reads as TGCGCCAGCAGCCAGACAGGCCAGAACACTGAAGCTTTCTTT. It yields the protein CASSQTGQNTEAFF.

CDR3 sequence: CASSHLGRKSSYEQYF. Here the CDR3 DNA reads TGCGCCAGCAGCCACCTGGGACGCAAGAGCTCCTACGAGCAGTACTTC. The V and J genes are TRBV4-1 and TRBJ2-7; either TRBD1 or TRBD2 may supply D (5 bases each). Germline V gene data show CDR1 as MGHRA and CDR2 as YSYEKL. The CDR3 is 16 residues long. The V end lost 3 bases, the J end lost 0 bases, and 15 bases lay between the germline ends.

This clonotype was detected a few times. This chain uses TRBV20-1 with TRBJ1-2; TRBD1 is a possible D gene (6 bases). The CDR3 is made up of 15 amino acids. The germline V gene encodes CDR1 DFQATT and CDR2 SNEGSKA (reference sequence). V was pared by 1 base and J by 5 bases, with 17 bases between. The CDR3 DNA sequence: TGCAGTGCTAGAGCCAACAGGGCCGGAACATATGGCTACACCTTC. It encodes CSARANRAGTYGYTF.